This T cell receptor (beta chain) originates from a study of blood T cell repertoires in COVID-19. Germline CDR1 is LNHDA and CDR2 is SQIVND (reference sequence). V shed 5 bases, J shed 5 bases, and the junction held 13 bases outside the gene matches. The CDR3 is 16 amino acids. Clones were read by immunoSEQ multiplex PCR, and TCRdb kept only the in-frame ones, dropping some. The sample holds around 100,000 clones; less than 90% are singletons and the top ten take 1.7%. This clone was counted between two and nine times. The origin of this receptor is a man aged 80 or over with acute or convalescent COVID-19. The chain links TRBV19 to TRBJ1-1; 8 bases are shared with TRBD1. Sequenced input: peripheral blood. CDR3 DNA: TGTGCCAGTAGTCAACCCCTGGGCAGGGGGCCAACTGAAGCTTTCTTT. The encoded protein is CASSQPLGRGPTEAFF.